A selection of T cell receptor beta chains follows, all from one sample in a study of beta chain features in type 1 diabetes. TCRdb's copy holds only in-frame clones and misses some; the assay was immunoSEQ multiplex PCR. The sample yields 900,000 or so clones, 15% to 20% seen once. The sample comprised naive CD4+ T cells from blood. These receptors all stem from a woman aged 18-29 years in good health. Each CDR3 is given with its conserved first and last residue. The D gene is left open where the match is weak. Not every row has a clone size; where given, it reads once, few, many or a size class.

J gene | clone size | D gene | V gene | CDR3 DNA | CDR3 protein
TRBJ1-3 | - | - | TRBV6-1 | TGTGCCAGCAGTGAAGGGGGTGCCGGAAACACCATATATTTT | CASSEGGAGNTIYF
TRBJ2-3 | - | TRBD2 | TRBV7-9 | TGTGCCGGGGAGGGAAGCACAGATACGCAGTATTTT | CAGEGSTDTQYF
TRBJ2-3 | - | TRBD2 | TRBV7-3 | TGTGCCAGCAGCCCAGCCGGGACTAGCGGCACAGATACGCAGTATTTT | CASSPAGTSGTDTQYF
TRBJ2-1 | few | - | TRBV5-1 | TGCGCCAGCAGCTTGAATCTAGCATCCTACAATGAGCAGTTCTTC | CASSLNLASYNEQFF
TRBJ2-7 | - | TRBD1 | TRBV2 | TGTGCCAGCACCAGGGACAGCTCCTACGAGCAGTACTTC | CASTRDSSYEQYF
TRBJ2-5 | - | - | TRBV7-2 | TGTGCCAGCAGCTTGCGACAGCTGGGGGAGACCCAGTACTTC | CASSLRQLGETQYF
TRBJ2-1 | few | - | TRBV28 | TGTGCCAGCAGTTTCAGCAGGGAGAAGAGTGAGCAGTTCTTC | CASSFSREKSEQFF
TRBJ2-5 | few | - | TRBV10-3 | TGTGCCATCAGTGAGTCATGGAGCGGAAAAGAGACCCAGTACTTC | CAISESWSGKETQYF
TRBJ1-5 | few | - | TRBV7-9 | TGTGCCAGCAGCTTGGATGTGAGCAATCAGCCCCAGCATTTT | CASSLDVSNQPQHF
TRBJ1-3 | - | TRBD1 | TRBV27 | TGTGCCAGCGCCAGGGGGGCCTCCTCTGGAAACACCATATATTTT | CASARGASSGNTIYF
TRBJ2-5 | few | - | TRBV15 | TGTGCCACCAGCAGAGATCGGCCCCGACAAGAGACCCAGTACTTC | CATSRDRPRQETQYF
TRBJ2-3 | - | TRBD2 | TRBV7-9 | TGTGCCAGCAGCGCCCTGGGACTAGCGGGAGACTCAGATACGCAGTATTTT | CASSALGLAGDSDTQYF
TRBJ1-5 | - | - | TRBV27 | TGTGCCAGCAGTTTACAGGGGCCGGAGCAGCCCCAGCATTTT | CASSLQGPEQPQHF
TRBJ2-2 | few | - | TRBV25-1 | TGTGCCAGCAGTGCCCTGGGTAGCGGAAACGGGGAGCTGTTTTTT | CASSALGSGNGELFF
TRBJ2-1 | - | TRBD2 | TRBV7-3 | TGTGCCAGCAGCTTAGCGGGAGGGAGTCGGGATGAGCAGTTCTTC | CASSLAGGSRDEQFF
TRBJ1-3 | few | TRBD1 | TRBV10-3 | TGTGCCATCAGTGAGGGACAGGGGGCTGGAAACACCATATATTTT | CAISEGQGAGNTIYF
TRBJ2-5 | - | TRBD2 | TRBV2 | TGTGCCAGCAGTGATCGGTGGCTAGCGGGAGGGCCCTCGTTTGAGACCCAGTACTTC | CASSDRWLAGGPSFETQYF
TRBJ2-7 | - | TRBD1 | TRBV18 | TGTGCCAGCTCACCTGGGACAGGGGACTACGAGCAGTACTTC | CASSPGTGDYEQYF
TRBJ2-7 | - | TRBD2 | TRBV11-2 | TGTGCCAGCAGCTTTTTAATAGCGGGAGGGCCGAACGAGCAGTACTTC | CASSFLIAGGPNEQYF
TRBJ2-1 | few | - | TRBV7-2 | TGTGCCAGCAGCTTAGTATTCAGGGACGAGCAGTTCTTC | CASSLVFRDEQFF
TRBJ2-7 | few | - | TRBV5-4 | TGCGCCAGCAGCCTCGACAGATACTACGAGCAGTACTTC | CASSLDRYYEQYF
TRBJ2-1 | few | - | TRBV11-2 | TGTGCCAGCAGCCCCCGATCGGGTGAGCAGTTCTTC | CASSPRSGEQFF
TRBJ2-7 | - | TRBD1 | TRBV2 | TGTGCCAGCAGAGTAGACAGGGCCCTCTCCTACGAGCAGTACTTC | CASRVDRALSYEQYF
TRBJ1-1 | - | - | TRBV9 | TGTGCCAGCAGCGTAGATGTTGGGTCGGAAAAAGCTTTCTTT | CASSVDVGSEKAFF
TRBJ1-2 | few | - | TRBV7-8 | TGTGCCAGCAGCCCGATTAACCGGTTCTATGGCTACACCTTC | CASSPINRFYGYTF
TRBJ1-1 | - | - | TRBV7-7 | TGTGCTAGCAGCTTATCATACAACACTGAAGCTTTCTTT | CASSLSYNTEAFF
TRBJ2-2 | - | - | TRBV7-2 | TGTGCCAGCAGCTTAGCCAGGAGCACCGGGGAGCTGTTTTTT | CASSLARSTGELFF
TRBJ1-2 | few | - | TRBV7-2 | TGTGCCAGCAGTGTTTCAACCAACCCCCGCTATGGCTACACCTTC | CASSVSTNPRYGYTF
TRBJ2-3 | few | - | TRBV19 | TGTGCCAGTACCGGGGGAGATACGCAGTATTTT | CASTGGDTQYF
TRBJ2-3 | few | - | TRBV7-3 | TGTGCCAGCAGCTTATCGTCGGGAGATCGGGTCACAGATACGCAGTATTTT | CASSLSSGDRVTDTQYF
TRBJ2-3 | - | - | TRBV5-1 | TGCGCCAGCAGCTCGGGGGCGAAGACACGCACAGATACGCAGTATTTT | CASSSGAKTRTDTQYF
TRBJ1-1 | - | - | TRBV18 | TGTGCCAGCTCACCATGGGATCTGAACACTGAAGCTTTCTTT | CASSPWDLNTEAFF
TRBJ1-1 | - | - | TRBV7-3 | TGTGCCAGCAGCCCACGTCCGGGGGGTGAAGCTTTCTTT | CASSPRPGGEAFF
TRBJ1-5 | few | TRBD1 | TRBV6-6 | TGTGCCAGCAGTCGACAGGGACGGAGCAATCAGCCCCAGCATTTT | CASSRQGRSNQPQHF
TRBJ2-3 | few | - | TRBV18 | TGTGCCAGCTCACCGACCGCGGGACCCACAGATACGCAGTATTTT | CASSPTAGPTDTQYF
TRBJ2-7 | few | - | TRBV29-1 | TGCAGCGTTGAGTTGAGGGGATCCTACGAGCAGTACTTC | CSVELRGSYEQYF
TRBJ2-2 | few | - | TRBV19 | TGTGCCAGTAGTACCCGGAGGCAGGGTATCCCCGGGGAGCTGTTTTTT | CASSTRRQGIPGELFF
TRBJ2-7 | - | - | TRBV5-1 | TGCGCCAGCAGCTCGGACAATATCCACGAGCAGTACTTC | CASSSDNIHEQYF
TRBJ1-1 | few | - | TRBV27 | TGTGCCAGCAGTTTATCCCCGACAGTCACTGAAGCTTTCTTT | CASSLSPTVTEAFF
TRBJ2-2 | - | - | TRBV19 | TGTGCCAGTAGTATTAGACATCGCACCGGGGAGCTGTTTTTT | CASSIRHRTGELFF
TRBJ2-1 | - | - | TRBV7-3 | TGTGCCAGCAGCTTAGAGGCGGTCTCCTACAATGAGCAGTTCTTC | CASSLEAVSYNEQFF
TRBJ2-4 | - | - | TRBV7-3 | TGTGCCAGCAGCTTAGGATCAGGGTCAGACATTCAGTACTTC | CASSLGSGSDIQYF
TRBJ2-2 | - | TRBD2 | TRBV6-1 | TGTGCCAGCAGTGAAGCTTTCGGACTAGCGGCGAACACCGGGGAGCTGTTTTTT | CASSEAFGLAANTGELFF
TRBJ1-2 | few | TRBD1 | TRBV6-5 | TGTGCCAGCAGTTACAGGACAGGGGTTTCTTACTATGGCTACACCTTC | CASSYRTGVSYYGYTF
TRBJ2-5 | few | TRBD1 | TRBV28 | TGTGCCAGCAGCCAAGTCCCGGACAGGGGCCAGTACTTC | CASSQVPDRGQYF
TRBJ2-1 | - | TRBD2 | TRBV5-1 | TGCGCCAGCAGCTTGACTAGCGGCTACAATGAGCAGTTCTTC | CASSLTSGYNEQFF
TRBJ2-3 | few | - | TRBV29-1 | TGCAGCTGTCCCTCCGGGAGCACAGATACGCAGTATTTT | CSCPSGSTDTQYF
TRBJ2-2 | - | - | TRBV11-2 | TGTGCCAGCAGCCCAACGAACACCGGGGAGCTGTTTTTT | CASSPTNTGELFF
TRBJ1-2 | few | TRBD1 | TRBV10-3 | TGTGCCATCAGTGAGTCCAAGGACAGGGGGCATGGCTACACCTTC | CAISESKDRGHGYTF
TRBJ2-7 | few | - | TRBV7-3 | TGTGCCAGCAGCTTAATGGGGGGCTCCTACGAGCAGTACTTC | CASSLMGGSYEQYF
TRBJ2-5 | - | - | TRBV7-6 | TGTGCCAGCAGCTCCCGGCAGACCCAGTACTTC | CASSSRQTQYF
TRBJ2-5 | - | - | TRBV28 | TGTGCCAGCAGTTCATTGATGAGGCCTCCGTACCAAGAGACCCAGTACTTC | CASSSLMRPPYQETQYF
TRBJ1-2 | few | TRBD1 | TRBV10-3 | TGTGCCATCAGAACCCCGGGACAGGGTTGGTATGGCTACACCTTC | CAIRTPGQGWYGYTF
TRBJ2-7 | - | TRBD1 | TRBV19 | TGTGCCAGTAGTCGACAGGGGACCCCCGACTACGAGCAGTACTTC | CASSRQGTPDYEQYF
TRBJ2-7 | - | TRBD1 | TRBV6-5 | TGTGCCAGCAGCCGGGGACAGGGGGGATACGAGCAGTACTTC | CASSRGQGGYEQYF
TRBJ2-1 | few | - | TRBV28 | TGTGCCAGCAGTTTAGGCCCAGCTTCTAGCTCCTACAATGAGCAGTTCTTC | CASSLGPASSSYNEQFF
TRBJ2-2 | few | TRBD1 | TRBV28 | TGTGCCAGCAGTCGACCGGGACAGGGTGTTAAGGAGCTGTTTTTT | CASSRPGQGVKELFF
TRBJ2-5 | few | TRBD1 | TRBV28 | TGTGCCAGCAGCTCTCTCGGACAGGGGAACCAAGAGACCCAGTACTTC | CASSSLGQGNQETQYF
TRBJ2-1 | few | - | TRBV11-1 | TGTGCCAGCAGCGAGCAAGGGGGGGAGCAGTTCTTC | CASSEQGGEQFF